This TCR beta chain was sequenced in a study of T cell responses to AZD1222 COVID-19 vaccine. As for the study in general: Timing groups of about 4 and about 12 weeks for second doses were pooled. Whole-study findings and limits: Donors, mostly white British, included more females; clonal diversity was possibly underestimated. Spike-specific TCR breadth rose after two AZD1222 doses, and depth rose as well.

Germline CDR1 and CDR2: SQVTM and ANQGSEA. V was pared by 5 bases and J by 1 base, with 10 bases of the junction left unmatched. The CDR3 length is 15 residues. The assay was immunoSEQ multiplex PCR, and TCRdb's table has in-frame clones only and misses some. The sample includes about 170,000 clones, 85% to 90% of them seen just once. With regard to this clone: Its cognate antigen is unknown.

The receptor comes from an adult in good health. The source material was peripheral blood, sampled on day 0 of AZD1222 vaccination. The J gene is TRBJ1-1, the V gene TRBV29-1; 7 bases line up with TRBD1. The DNA of the CDR3 is TGCAGCGTTAGACAGGGAGCCGGGCGGAACACTGAAGCTTTCTTT. Its protein product is CSVRQGAGRNTEAFF.